Included here is one TCR beta chain sequence, with context. Data came from immunoSEQ multiplex PCR; TCRdb stores just in-frame clones and leaves some out. The table has fewer than 200,000 clones, approximately 79% seen once; the top ten hold 4% to 6.5%. This specimen belongs to a study of blood T cell repertoires in COVID-19. This receptor was identified in a woman in her sixties with acute COVID-19. The specimen sequenced was PBMCs or T cells enriched from blood (not recorded which).

CDR3 DNA: TGTGCCAGCAGTGAAGTTTCAGTCCCCGGGGGCGGGAGGGCCTTAGATACGCAGTATTTT. Translated: CASSEVSVPGGGRALDTQYF. The chain joins TRBV6-1 to TRBJ2-3; the match to TRBD2 covers 9 bases. Looked up from germline, CDR1 is MNHNS and CDR2 is SASEGT. This CDR3 is built from 20 residues. Unmatched junction bases numbered 19, after V lost 1 base and J lost 5 bases.